These T cell receptor beta chains were read from a single sample in a study of T cell responses to AZD1222 COVID-19 vaccine. Produced via immunoSEQ multiplex PCR; TCRdb's table is partial and in-frame only. The sample yields fewer than 130,000 clones, around 92% seen once. The sample in question was peripheral blood, obtained on day 0 of AZD1222 vaccination. The source is an adult in good health. CDR3s include the opening cysteine and the closing phenylalanine or tryptophan. Fields, in order: CDR3 DNA, CDR3 protein, J gene, D gene, clone size, V gene, CDR3 length. D genes are given only for firm matches. Size is stated for part of the rows, as once, few or many counts, or as a class when the clone is expanded.

CDR3 DNA: TGTGCCAGCAGTGATGGGTCCCTAGCAACTAATGAAAAACTGTTTTTT
CDR3 protein: CASSDGSLATNEKLFF
J gene: TRBJ1-4
D gene: NA
clone size: NA
V gene: TRBV2
CDR3 length: 16

CDR3 DNA: TGCGCCAGCAGCCACTCATTCGGGACAGGGAATAGGGAGACCCAGTACTTC
CDR3 protein: CASSHSFGTGNRETQYF
J gene: TRBJ2-5
D gene: TRBD1
clone size: NA
V gene: TRBV4-1
CDR3 length: 17

CDR3 DNA: TGTGCCAGCAGTATTGAGGCGGCCTCTGGGGCCAACGTCCTGACTTTC
CDR3 protein: CASSIEAASGANVLTF
J gene: TRBJ2-6
D gene: NA
clone size: NA
V gene: TRBV6-6
CDR3 length: 16

CDR3 DNA: TGTGCCAGCAGTTACACGGCCTCTGGGGCCAACGTCCTGACTTTC
CDR3 protein: CASSYTASGANVLTF
J gene: TRBJ2-6
D gene: NA
clone size: once
V gene: TRBV6-5
CDR3 length: 15

CDR3 DNA: TGTGCCAGCAGTTACACCCCTAACTATGGCTACACCTTC
CDR3 protein: CASSYTPNYGYTF
J gene: TRBJ1-2
D gene: NA
clone size: NA
V gene: TRBV6-5
CDR3 length: 13

CDR3 DNA: TGTGCCAGCAGCTTGACAGATATGAACACTGAAGCTTTCTTT
CDR3 protein: CASSLTDMNTEAFF
J gene: TRBJ1-1
D gene: NA
clone size: NA
V gene: TRBV5-4
CDR3 length: 14

CDR3 DNA: TGTGCCAGCAGCAGGACAGGGGGAAACACCATATATTTT
CDR3 protein: CASSRTGGNTIYF
J gene: TRBJ1-3
D gene: TRBD1
clone size: NA
V gene: TRBV7-9
CDR3 length: 13

CDR3 DNA: TGTGCCAGCAGTTTATTGACAGGGGCCAATGAGCAGTTCTTC
CDR3 protein: CASSLLTGANEQFF
J gene: TRBJ2-1
D gene: TRBD1
clone size: NA
V gene: TRBV28
CDR3 length: 14

CDR3 DNA: TGCGCCAGCAGCGGCATTCAGGGGGCAGATGGCTACACCTTC
CDR3 protein: CASSGIQGADGYTF
J gene: TRBJ1-2
D gene: TRBD1
clone size: NA
V gene: TRBV5-1
CDR3 length: 14

CDR3 DNA: TGTGCCAGTAGTATAGGAATCTCCTACGAGCAGTACTTC
CDR3 protein: CASSIGISYEQYF
J gene: TRBJ2-7
D gene: NA
clone size: NA
V gene: TRBV19
CDR3 length: 13

CDR3 DNA: TGTGCCAGCAGCGACCTCGGCACTGAAGCTTTCTTT
CDR3 protein: CASSDLGTEAFF
J gene: TRBJ1-1
D gene: NA
clone size: NA
V gene: TRBV28
CDR3 length: 12

CDR3 DNA: TGTGCCAGCAGTGTGGGACAGACTAACTATGGCTACACCTTC
CDR3 protein: CASSVGQTNYGYTF
J gene: TRBJ1-2
D gene: TRBD1
clone size: NA
V gene: TRBV7-9
CDR3 length: 14

CDR3 DNA: TGTGCCAGCATGGGCCTCGGGAACACTGAAGCTTTCTTT
CDR3 protein: CASMGLGNTEAFF
J gene: TRBJ1-1
D gene: NA
clone size: NA
V gene: TRBV2
CDR3 length: 13

CDR3 DNA: TGTGCCACCAGTGATACCGACAGGACCCATGGCTACACCTTC
CDR3 protein: CATSDTDRTHGYTF
J gene: TRBJ1-2
D gene: NA
clone size: NA
V gene: TRBV24-1
CDR3 length: 14

CDR3 DNA: TGTGCCAGCAGTTTGGGGCAGGGATCAAACTATGGCTACACCTTC
CDR3 protein: CASSLGQGSNYGYTF
J gene: TRBJ1-2
D gene: NA
clone size: NA
V gene: TRBV28
CDR3 length: 15

CDR3 DNA: TGTGCCAGCAGCCCGATCCTCGGTACGCAGTATTTT
CDR3 protein: CASSPILGTQYF
J gene: TRBJ2-3
D gene: NA
clone size: NA
V gene: TRBV9
CDR3 length: 12

CDR3 DNA: TGTGCCAGCAGTGAAGTCCGGGGTGGCTACACCTTC
CDR3 protein: CASSEVRGGYTF
J gene: TRBJ1-2
D gene: NA
clone size: NA
V gene: TRBV2
CDR3 length: 12

CDR3 DNA: TGTGCCAGCAGCCCGGGACAGGGTTTCAGGGAGCTGTTTTTT
CDR3 protein: CASSPGQGFRELFF
J gene: TRBJ2-2
D gene: TRBD1
clone size: NA
V gene: TRBV28
CDR3 length: 14

CDR3 DNA: TGTGCCTGGAATGCTAACTATGGCTACACCTTC
CDR3 protein: CAWNANYGYTF
J gene: TRBJ1-2
D gene: NA
clone size: NA
V gene: TRBV30
CDR3 length: 11

CDR3 DNA: TGTGCCACGAACCCGGATACAGGGGGACGGCAGCCCCAGCATTTT
CDR3 protein: CATNPDTGGRQPQHF
J gene: TRBJ1-5
D gene: TRBD1
clone size: NA
V gene: TRBV19
CDR3 length: 15

CDR3 DNA: TGTGCCAGCAGCGCGGGGGGCGGGGAGCTGTTTTTT
CDR3 protein: CASSAGGGELFF
J gene: TRBJ2-2
D gene: TRBD2
clone size: NA
V gene: TRBV27
CDR3 length: 12

CDR3 DNA: TGTGCCAGTATTTCGAGGTCCCTTAGCAATCAGCCCCAGCATTTT
CDR3 protein: CASISRSLSNQPQHF
J gene: TRBJ1-5
D gene: NA
clone size: few
V gene: TRBV19
CDR3 length: 15

CDR3 DNA: TGTGCCAGCAGTACCGACAGGCAATTCTCCTACAATGAGCAGTTCTTC
CDR3 protein: CASSTDRQFSYNEQFF
J gene: TRBJ2-1
D gene: NA
clone size: once
V gene: TRBV5-6
CDR3 length: 16

CDR3 DNA: TGCGCCAGCAGCCAAGCGGGTAGCGGGCAACTTTTAGGCAAAAACATTCAGTACTTC
CDR3 protein: CASSQAGSGQLLGKNIQYF
J gene: TRBJ2-4
D gene: TRBD2
clone size: NA
V gene: TRBV4-1
CDR3 length: 19

CDR3 DNA: TGTGCCAGCACCCCCAGAGCCGATTGGTCCTACAATGAGCAGTTCTTC
CDR3 protein: CASTPRADWSYNEQFF
J gene: TRBJ2-1
D gene: NA
clone size: once
V gene: TRBV7-8
CDR3 length: 16

CDR3 DNA: TGTGCCAGCAGTTACGAACACCATATATATTTT
CDR3 protein: CASSYEHHIYF
J gene: TRBJ1-3
D gene: NA
clone size: NA
V gene: TRBV6-5
CDR3 length: 11

CDR3 DNA: TGTGCCAGCAGTTTACTCCAGGGGGACACTGAAGCTTTCTTT
CDR3 protein: CASSLLQGDTEAFF
J gene: TRBJ1-1
D gene: TRBD1
clone size: NA
V gene: TRBV27
CDR3 length: 14

CDR3 DNA: TGTGCCAGTAGTTTTGGGACCCTCGAGGGCTATGGCTACACCTTC
CDR3 protein: CASSFGTLEGYGYTF
J gene: TRBJ1-2
D gene: NA
clone size: NA
V gene: TRBV19
CDR3 length: 15

CDR3 DNA: TGTGCCAGCAGCTACGGACAGGGGAGGATGAACACTGAAGCTTTCTTT
CDR3 protein: CASSYGQGRMNTEAFF
J gene: TRBJ1-1
D gene: TRBD1
clone size: NA
V gene: TRBV3-1/TRBV3-2
CDR3 length: 16

CDR3 DNA: TGTGCCAGCAGTTATGGGTTAGGGCTCAACTATGGCTACACCTTC
CDR3 protein: CASSYGLGLNYGYTF
J gene: TRBJ1-2
D gene: NA
clone size: NA
V gene: TRBV28
CDR3 length: 15

CDR3 DNA: TGTGCCAGCAGTCCCAGTCGGTGGCCGCAGTATTTT
CDR3 protein: CASSPSRWPQYF
J gene: TRBJ2-3
D gene: NA
clone size: NA
V gene: TRBV27
CDR3 length: 12

CDR3 DNA: TGTGCCAGTAGGATGCAGGGCGATCAGCCCCAGCATTTT
CDR3 protein: CASRMQGDQPQHF
J gene: TRBJ1-5
D gene: NA
clone size: NA
V gene: TRBV19
CDR3 length: 13

CDR3 DNA: TGTGCCAGCAGCTTACTCGGCGAAGCTAACTATGGCTACACCTTC
CDR3 protein: CASSLLGEANYGYTF
J gene: TRBJ1-2
D gene: NA
clone size: NA
V gene: TRBV7-8
CDR3 length: 15

CDR3 DNA: TGCGCCAGCAGTGCAACAGGGGGCAATCAGCCCCAGCATTTT
CDR3 protein: CASSATGGNQPQHF
J gene: TRBJ1-5
D gene: TRBD1
clone size: NA
V gene: TRBV10-2
CDR3 length: 14

CDR3 DNA: TGTGCCAGCAGTTACTCGAGGGCAGGGAATGAAAAACTGTTTTTT
CDR3 protein: CASSYSRAGNEKLFF
J gene: TRBJ1-4
D gene: NA
clone size: NA
V gene: TRBV6-2/TRBV6-3
CDR3 length: 15

CDR3 DNA: TGCGCCAGCAGTGCTACAGGGGCTGGAAACACCATATATTTT
CDR3 protein: CASSATGAGNTIYF
J gene: TRBJ1-3
D gene: TRBD1
clone size: NA
V gene: TRBV10-2
CDR3 length: 14

CDR3 DNA: TGTGCCAGCAGTTTATCAGGGATCAAGTACGAGCAGTACTTC
CDR3 protein: CASSLSGIKYEQYF
J gene: TRBJ2-7
D gene: NA
clone size: once
V gene: TRBV27
CDR3 length: 14

CDR3 DNA: TGTGCCAGCAAACTTAGGGTACAAAATGAGCAGTTCTTC
CDR3 protein: CASKLRVQNEQFF
J gene: TRBJ2-1
D gene: NA
clone size: NA
V gene: TRBV5-5
CDR3 length: 13

CDR3 DNA: TGTGCCAGCACCACAGACAGGGTCGGGGCTGAAGCTTTCTTT
CDR3 protein: CASTTDRVGAEAFF
J gene: TRBJ1-1
D gene: TRBD1
clone size: NA
V gene: TRBV11-1
CDR3 length: 14

CDR3 DNA: TGCGCCAGCAGCTTAAGAAGGGACACGATTTTT
CDR3 protein: CASSLRRDTIF
J gene: TRBJ1-4
D gene: NA
clone size: NA
V gene: TRBV5-1
CDR3 length: 11

CDR3 DNA: TGTGCCAGCAGCGTACACGGCTCCTACGAGCAGTACTTC
CDR3 protein: CASSVHGSYEQYF
J gene: TRBJ2-7
D gene: NA
clone size: NA
V gene: TRBV9
CDR3 length: 13